This T cell receptor beta chain was sequenced in a study of blood T cell repertoires in COVID-19. Germline CDR1 reads MGHRA; CDR2 reads YSYEKL. V was clipped by 7 bases and J by 1 base; unmatched bases: 7. This CDR3 contains 15 residues. Sequencing used immunoSEQ multiplex PCR; TCRdb keeps in-frame clones, though not all of them. The repertoire holds fewer than 150,000 clones, with about 84% as singletons. This sequence originates from a woman at least 80 years old in a cohort sampled during active or convalescent COVID-19. The sequenced material came from peripheral blood. The V and J genes are TRBV4-1 and TRBJ2-1; 7 positions match TRBD2. This CDR3 is CASTPGGASYNEQFF. CDR3 coding DNA: TGCGCCAGCACCCCGGGGGGAGCTTCCTACAATGAGCAGTTCTTC.